These T cell receptor beta chains were read from a single sample in a study of cytomegalovirus exposure and HLA in healthy donors. The data were produced by immunoSEQ multiplex PCR, yet TCRdb's version contains in-frame clones alone and is incomplete. This table has fewer than 90,000 clones, around 70% appearing once. Material for sequencing was PBMCs. The origin of the receptors is a woman between 50 and 59 years old in good health and CMV-seropositive. Each CDR3 is given with its conserved first and last residue.

CDR3: CASSEGAKETQYF
V: TRBV6-4
J: TRBJ2-5

CDR3: CASSLLAGNYGYTF
V: TRBV11-2
J: TRBJ1-2

CDR3: CASIASGQETQYF
V: TRBV6-5
J: TRBJ2-5

CDR3: CASSHEGVETQYF
V: TRBV4-3
J: TRBJ2-5

CDR3: CASSLQAYNQPQHF
V: TRBV7-2
J: TRBJ1-5

CDR3: CASSEEGQWMGETQYF
V: TRBV2
J: TRBJ2-5

CDR3: CASSEDRGPAYEQYF
V: TRBV2
J: TRBJ2-7

CDR3: CASSRAGESETQYF
V: TRBV6-5
J: TRBJ2-5

CDR3: CASSFSSGSYEQYF
V: TRBV5-6
J: TRBJ2-7

CDR3: CASSLDAAGDEQFF
V: TRBV5-4
J: TRBJ2-1

CDR3: CASSEAGTSGEFF
V: TRBV10-2
J: TRBJ2-1

CDR3: CASSKPPGEGYGYTF
V: TRBV21-1
J: TRBJ1-2

CDR3: CAWSAKTGVYEQYF
V: TRBV30
J: TRBJ2-7

CDR3: CASSPPGLTVQYF
V: TRBV28
J: TRBJ2-3

CDR3: CASPKKRDRGQYEQYF
V: TRBV7-2
J: TRBJ2-7

CDR3: CASSQGQANYGYTF
V: TRBV18
J: TRBJ1-2

CDR3: CAWLLGGADRYEQYF
V: TRBV30
J: TRBJ2-7

CDR3: CASTLGGENQPQHF
V: TRBV7-9
J: TRBJ1-5

CDR3: CASSLVESPLHF
V: TRBV7-9
J: TRBJ1-6

CDR3: CASSLAQGQGRETQYF
V: TRBV7-8
J: TRBJ2-5

CDR3: CASSLGGEALYEQYF
V: TRBV7-8
J: TRBJ2-7

CDR3: CASSLARTGNNEQFF
V: TRBV7-2
J: TRBJ2-1

CDR3: CASSQGTGWDQPQHF
V: TRBV5-1
J: TRBJ1-5

CDR3: CASSLRDGTYNEQFF
V: TRBV27
J: TRBJ2-1

CDR3: CASSSQGAQPQHF
V: TRBV7-2
J: TRBJ1-5

CDR3: CASSLLQVHEQYF
V: TRBV5-6
J: TRBJ2-7

CDR3: CASSAHDRQPQHF
V: TRBV18
J: TRBJ1-5

CDR3: CSVAGQGGETQYF
V: TRBV29-1
J: TRBJ2-5

CDR3: CASSYSTGGSHEQYF
V: TRBV6-6
J: TRBJ2-7

CDR3: CASSLLQETQYF
V: TRBV28
J: TRBJ2-5

CDR3: CASSDPSPGTGANEQFF
V: TRBV11-2
J: TRBJ2-1

CDR3: CATNFSPRTGYQGSNEQFF
V: TRBV28
J: TRBJ2-1

CDR3: CASSVIGTGGPYEQYF
V: TRBV5-5
J: TRBJ2-7

CDR3: CASSLAGLAYEQYF
V: TRBV7-8
J: TRBJ2-7

CDR3: CASSYRGWETQYF
V: TRBV28
J: TRBJ2-5

CDR3: CASSLTWDYGFQNIQYF
V: TRBV9
J: TRBJ2-4

CDR3: CASSVGQMSTDTQYF
V: TRBV9
J: TRBJ2-3

CDR3: CASSREDLSETQYF
V: TRBV7-3
J: TRBJ2-5

CDR3: CASSPSGYEQYF
V: TRBV7-6
J: TRBJ2-7

CDR3: CASSPPGLAGGQGEQYF
V: TRBV18
J: TRBJ2-7

CDR3: CASRRQGETQYF
V: TRBV6-6
J: TRBJ2-5

CDR3: CASSLTNGREEQFF
V: TRBV7-3
J: TRBJ2-1

CDR3: CASSEGLAGHTQYF
V: TRBV10-1
J: TRBJ2-3

CDR3: CATEPSGGPYEQYF
V: TRBV7-2
J: TRBJ2-7

CDR3: CASSGLAAYSYEQYF
V: TRBV25-1
J: TRBJ2-7

CDR3: CASSRGLAVMSYEQYF
V: TRBV14
J: TRBJ2-7

CDR3: CASSLELTSGPLDGANVLTF
V: TRBV5-4
J: TRBJ2-6

CDR3: CASSDRQAYGTDTQYF
V: TRBV19
J: TRBJ2-3

CDR3: CASRRTGGEAFF
V: TRBV6-5
J: TRBJ1-1

CDR3: CASSLYGQPDYEQYF
V: TRBV27
J: TRBJ2-7

CDR3: CASSETGNYGYTF
V: TRBV25-1
J: TRBJ1-2

CDR3: CASSQDQVAELVF
V: TRBV14
J: TRBJ2-7

CDR3: CASSVGQGAGNEQFF
V: TRBV9
J: TRBJ2-1

CDR3: CASSKGGEMNTEAFF
V: TRBV21-1
J: TRBJ1-1

CDR3: CASSTSGTAYEQYF
V: TRBV19
J: TRBJ2-7

CDR3: CASSSDQGAGGELFF
V: TRBV11-3
J: TRBJ2-2

CDR3: CASIGTGNTGELFF
V: TRBV19
J: TRBJ2-2

CDR3: CASSQSGAGQGWFQPGGELFF
V: TRBV23-1
J: TRBJ2-2

CDR3: CATSRVLAGIQETQYF
V: TRBV15
J: TRBJ2-5